This TCR beta chain emerged from a study of T cell responses to AZD1222 COVID-19 vaccine. Overall study context: Samples with a second dose at about 4 or about 12 weeks were pooled together.

Assay: immunoSEQ multiplex PCR; the TCRdb copy retains only in-frame clones and omits some. The sample lists roughly 140,000 clones; approximately 90% were seen once. Study-wide points: Females outnumbered males among donors, who were mostly white British; clonal diversity was possibly underestimated. Repertoires were sampled only after the peak T cell response.

There are 13 residues in the CDR3. Losses at the gene ends were 2 bases for V and 6 bases for J; bases not matched to a gene: 3. Germline V gene lookup returns CDR1 SQVTM and CDR2 ANQGSEA. Of note for this clone: No antigen is known for it.

The genes are TRBV29-1 and TRBJ2-7; 11 bases align to TRBD2. The sample in question was peripheral blood, obtained on day 0 of AZD1222 vaccination. The TCR comes from an adult in good health. CDR3 amino acids: CSVEPLAGGEQYF. CDR3 sequence (DNA): TGCAGCGTTGAACCTCTAGCGGGAGGCGAGCAGTACTTC.